The present T cell receptor beta chain was sequenced within a study of shared clonotypes between healthy human individuals. General study results and limits: It was expected that sequencing depth would affect clonotype sharing among donors. Clonotype sharing across several donors was observed for around 4.5% of naive CD4 clonotypes.

Researchers partitioned CD4+ cells into CD45RA+ naive and CD45RA-negative memory subsets. Data came from immunoSEQ multiplex PCR; TCRdb stores just in-frame clones and leaves some out. The table has around 980,000 clones, 75% to 85% seen once; the top ten hold 0.6% to 0.7%. V was shortened by 1 base and J by 1 base, with 10 bases between the two germline ends. This CDR3 is 15 amino acids long. The germline CDR1 and CDR2 sequences are SGHRS and YFSETQ. With respect to this clone: Its antigen is undetermined. The sample holds other DNA sequences that translate to the same CDR3.

The V and J genes are TRBV5-1 and TRBJ2-3; D possibly corresponds to TRBD1 (5 bases). This receptor was obtained from a man aged 18 to 30 in good health. Some clones in this sample may be carry-over from other donors' samples. Sequencing was carried out using memory CD4+ T cells from PBMCs. Subset indicated: CD45RA-negative fraction. The CDR3 nucleotides read TGCGCCAGCAGCTTGACAGGTGGCGGCACAGATACGCAGTATTTT. Translated, it gives CASSLTGGGTDTQYF.